The next 22 T cell receptor beta chains were all read from a single sample in a study of OX40 agonist ivuxolimab in advanced cancers. Measured with immunoSEQ multiplex PCR; TCRdb has only the in-frame clones, and not every one. The sample yields approximately 100,000 clones, over 85% seen once. Sequencing was performed on CD4+ or CD8+ T cells sorted from blood, taken in a trial of the OX40 agonist ivuxolimab. These receptors were taken from an adult with an advanced solid tumor such as melanoma, head and neck, liver or kidney cancer.

The gene calls are TRBV30 and TRBJ2-5; TRBD2 matches at 8 bases. This CDR3 is 13 amino acids long. The trim removed 2 bases at V and 3 bases at J, leaving 2 bases unmatched. Germline values: CDR1 GTSNPN, CDR2 SVGIG (reference sequence). CDR3 sequence: CAWSIGGEETQYF. The DNA for the CDR3 is TGTGCCTGGAGTATCGGGGGGGAAGAGACCCAGTACTTC.

This sequence joins TRBV25-1 and TRBJ2-7; D unresolved. CDR3 length: 12 amino acids. The V and J ends lost 5 bases and 6 bases respectively, with 11 bases between them. CDR1 and CDR2 (germline): MGHDK, SYGVNS. CDR3: CASSPPVGEQYF. Written as DNA, the CDR3 is TGTGCCAGCAGTCCGCCAGTAGGCGAGCAGTACTTC.

The J gene is TRBJ1-5, the V gene TRBV5-1, with TRBD1 as a possible D gene (5 bases). V gave up 4 bases and J gave up 4 bases, with 12 bases separating them. The CDR3 covers 14 residues. From germline, CDR1 is SGHRS and CDR2 YFSETQ. CDR3 sequence reads: CASSRTPENQPQHF. The CDR3 DNA reads TGCGCCAGCAGCCGGACACCTGAAAATCAGCCCCAGCATTTT.

The chain links TRBV28 to TRBJ1-2; 9 bases align to TRBD1. CDR1 and CDR2 (germline): MDHEN, SYDVKM. The J segment lost 8 bases and the V segment lost 5 bases, leaving 9 bases of the junction unmatched. The CDR3 runs to 14 residues. The CDR3 coding sequence is TGTGCCAGCAGTCGAGGAGGGACAGGGTACGGCTACACCTTC. Its translation is CASSRGGTGYGYTF.

The CDR3 DNA sequence: TGTGCCAGCAGCTCTTCTCTCACAACCGGAAACACCATATATTTT. Encoded protein: CASSSSLTTGNTIYF. The genes are TRBV7-8 and TRBJ1-3; D is uncertain. The CDR3 covers 15 residues. V shed 4 bases and J shed 4 bases, with 14 bases lying between them. The germline gives CDR1 SGHVS, CDR2 FQNEAQ. Based on the CDR3 plus reference TRBV7-8 and TRBJ1-3, the full variable domain is GAGVSQSPRYKVAKRGQDVALRCDPISGHVSLFWYQQALGQGPEFLTYFQNEAQLDKSGLPSDRFFAERPEGSVSTLKIQRTQQEDSAVYLCASSSSLTTGNTIYFGEGSWLTVV.

Worth noting for this clone: Additional DNA sequences in this sample encode the identical CDR3. V and J are TRBV15 and TRBJ2-7; D call uncertain. There are 13 residues in the CDR3. The V end was cut by 0 bases, the J end by 7 bases, with 10 bases between. The germline CDR1 and CDR2 sequences are LNHNV and YYDKDF (reference sequence). The CDR3 loop is CATSRDLVREQYF. The CDR3 bases are TGTGCCACCAGCAGAGACCTTGTGAGGGAGCAGTACTTC.

The V gene is TRBV6-5, the J gene TRBJ2-3, with D possibly matching TRBD2 (6 bases). The germline V gene encodes CDR1 MNHEY and CDR2 SVGAGI. The CDR3 runs to 15 residues. V was pared by 2 bases and J by 0 bases, with 9 bases between. The CDR3 reads CASSYGGTSTDTQYF. For the CDR3, the DNA is TGTGCCAGCAGTTACGGGGGGACTAGCACAGATACGCAGTATTTT.

The chain's CDR3 is CAWSRSSGNTIYF. The CDR3 nucleotides read TGTGCCTGGAGTCGAAGCTCTGGAAACACCATATATTTT. This chain uses TRBV30 with TRBJ1-3; no reliable D call. Germline V gives CDR1 GTSNPN, CDR2 SVGIG (reference sequence). Trimming stripped 2 bases from V and 0 bases from J, with 5 bases between. This CDR3 spans 13 amino acids.

This clone has more than one count but fewer than ten. This chain joins TRBV5-5 and TRBJ2-7; 11 bases match TRBD2. CDR3 size: 15 residues. From germline, CDR1 is SGHKS and CDR2 YYEKEE (reference sequence). The trim removed 4 bases at V and 2 bases at J, leaving 5 bases unmatched. CDR3 sequence (DNA): TGTGCCAGCAGCACGGGACTAGCGGACACCTACGAGCAGTACTTC. Encoded protein: CASSTGLADTYEQYF.

Only a few counts were recorded for this clone. At one end the junction does not follow the germline gene, possibly because of a read error. The chain employs TRBV7-7 and TRBJ1-6; possibly TRBD1 for D (6 bases). The germline CDR1 and CDR2 sequences are SSHAT and FNYEAQ (reference sequence). The CDR3 length is 16 residues. CDR3 protein: CASSSNRDAYNSPLHF. The CDR3 DNA reads as TGTGCTAGCAGCTCAAACAGGGACGCCTATAATTCACCCCTCCACTTT.

The genes are TRBV29-1 and TRBJ1-5, with 10 bases that match TRBD1. CDR1 and CDR2 (germline): SQVTM, ANQGSEA. Unmatched junction bases numbered 6, after V lost 7 bases and J lost 9 bases. The CDR3 is 12 residues long. The CDR3 loop reads CSAEGQGWPQHF. CDR3 nucleotides: TGCAGCGCAGAGGGACAGGGGTGGCCCCAGCATTTT.

V and J are TRBV27 and TRBJ2-5; 9 bases align to TRBD2. The junction had 3 bases not matched to a gene; V was cut back by 2 bases and J by 2 bases. The CDR3 runs 15 residues. Per the germline V gene, CDR1 is MNHEY and CDR2 is SMNVEV (reference sequence). The DNA for the CDR3 is TGTGCCAGCAGTTTACGGCGGGGGGGGCAAGAGACCCAGTACTTC. Translated: CASSLRRGGQETQYF.

This clone was found once. The chain links TRBV10-3 to TRBJ1-6; D may be TRBD1 (6 bases). The length of the CDR3 is 12 residues. Per the germline V gene, CDR1 is ENHRY and CDR2 is SYGVKD. The germline V and J ends were trimmed by 8 bases and 11 bases, with 13 bases remaining between them. The CDR3 region is CAIRGQQPPLHF. CDR3 coding DNA: TGTGCCATCCGGGGACAACAGCCACCCCTCCACTTT.

The rearrangement links TRBV19 to TRBJ2-1, with D tentatively TRBD2 (6 bases). The CDR3 runs to 14 residues. The ends were cut back, 3 bases at V and 1 base at J, with 7 bases in the middle. In germline, CDR1 is LNHDA, CDR2 SQIVND (reference sequence). CDR3 bases: TGTGCCAGTAGTATGCGGGGTTCCTACAATGAGCAGTTCTTC. This gives the protein CASSMRGSYNEQFF.

The V and J genes are TRBV19 and TRBJ2-2; D could derive from TRBD1 or TRBD2 (6 bases each). V dropped 7 bases and J dropped 4 bases, with 16 bases sitting between them. There are 15 residues in the CDR3. From germline, CDR1 is LNHDA and CDR2 SQIVND (reference sequence). In nucleotides, the CDR3 is TGTGCCAGTAAGGGGGAGGTAGATCGCACCGGGGAGCTGTTTTTT. It translates to CASKGEVDRTGELFF.

The chain recombines TRBV11-2 with TRBJ2-3; D gene ambiguous. Trimming removed 4 bases from V and 0 bases from J, with 8 bases in between. The germline V gene has CDR1 SGHAT and CDR2 FQNNGV. The CDR3 has 14 residues. The DNA of the CDR3 is TGTGCCAGCAGCTCCTTCACTAGCACAGATACGCAGTATTTT. This sequence encodes CASSSFTSTDTQYF.

The DNA for the CDR3 is TGTGCCAGTAGTATAGTCGCCCGGGGTACGGGCGATGAGCAGTTCTTC. This encodes CASSIVARGTGDEQFF. The chain carries TRBV19 and TRBJ2-1, with D perhaps matching TRBD2 (5 bases). Germline assignment: CDR1 LNHDA and CDR2 SQIVND (reference sequence). Trimming took off 1 base at V and 8 bases at J, with 18 bases between the two ends. The CDR3 sequence is 16 residues long. Filled out from reference TRBV19 and TRBJ2-1, the complete variable domain reads DGGITQSPKYLFRKEGQNVTLSCEQNLNHDAMYWYRQDPGQGLRLIYYSQIVNDFQKGDIAEGYSVSREKKESFPLTVTSAQKNPTAFYLCASSIVARGTGDEQFFGPGTRLTVL.

The rearrangement links TRBV14 to TRBJ1-2, with a tentative D call TRBD1 (5 bases). The CDR3 has 15 amino acids. The V end was cut by 2 bases, the J end by 4 bases, with 14 bases between. In germline, CDR1 is SGHDN, CDR2 FVKESK. The CDR3 coding sequence is TGTGCCAGCAGCCAAAACCCCCAGGGCAGCTATGGCTACACCTTC. It encodes CASSQNPQGSYGYTF.

This clone showed up just once. The chain joins TRBV28 to TRBJ2-7; no clear D. Germline V gene data show CDR1 as MDHEN and CDR2 as SYDVKM. Deletions cut 5 bases from V and 2 bases from J, with 7 bases between. The CDR3 runs 12 residues. CDR3 coding DNA: TGTGCCAGCAGTCTCCGCACCTACGAGCAGTACTTC. This codes for CASSLRTYEQYF.

The chain recombines TRBV6-1 with TRBJ1-2, with a weak D call TRBD1 (5 bases). Trimming removed 6 bases from V and 8 bases from J, with 13 bases in between. The germline CDR1 and CDR2 sequences are MNHNS and SASEGT. CDR3 length: 12 amino acids. The CDR3 loop is CASSGTVEGYTF. The DNA for the CDR3 is TGTGCCAGCAGCGGGACCGTGGAAGGCTACACCTTC.

The chain carries TRBV11-3 and TRBJ1-4; D perhaps matches TRBD1 (5 bases). The germline gives CDR1 SGHNT, CDR2 YENEEA. The CDR3 has 14 residues. Trimming stripped 5 bases from V and 4 bases from J, with 11 bases between. The CDR3 spells CASSPGPGNEKLFF. The CDR3 region has the DNA TGTGCCAGCAGCCCGGGGCCGGGTAATGAAAAACTGTTTTTT.

The chain couples TRBV5-6 to TRBJ1-1; no reliable D call. This CDR3 has 16 residues. The germline CDR1 and CDR2 sequences are SGHDT and YYEEEE. V was trimmed by 0 bases and J by 0 bases, leaving 12 bases between them. The CDR3: CASSLVSGRLNTEAFF. The CDR3 nucleotides are TGTGCCAGCAGCTTGGTATCCGGACGCTTGAACACTGAAGCTTTCTTT. Using reference TRBV5-6 and TRBJ1-1 for the parts outside the CDR3, the full variable domain is DAGVTQSPTHLIKTRGQQVTLRCSPKSGHDTVSWYQQALGQGPQFIFQYYEEEERQRGNFPDRFSGHQFPNYSSELNVNALLLGDSALYLCASSLVSGRLNTEAFFGQGTRLTVV.